Following are 14 T cell receptor beta chains from one sample sequenced in a study of blood T cell repertoires in COVID-19 (dated by TCRdb to 2020 to 2021). Library method: the immunoSEQ multiplex PCR assay. Here the immuneACCESS table is served through TCRdb, limited to in-frame sequences with V and J called. Missing clones are a known gap in these copies; in checked studies unresolved V genes cover under half, and the rest lacks a known reason. In this sample the table shows hundreds of thousands of clones, roughly 85% of which occur a single time. The ten largest clones take up 9.4% of the sample. Sequencing input: peripheral blood. The source of these receptors is a woman between 45 and 60 years old who had recovered from COVID-19.

The chain employs TRBV19 and TRBJ1-1, with 7 bases lining up with TRBD1. Germline CDR1 reads LNHDA; CDR2 reads SQIVND (reference sequence). V lost 2 bases and J lost 0; bases outside the gene matches: 18. The CDR3 runs 20 residues. Written as DNA, the CDR3 is TGTGCCAGTAGTATATCCTCTGATCGAAGGGACAGTTCTCTGAACACTGAAGCTTTCTTT. This codes for CASSISSDRRDSSLNTEAFF.

The rearrangement joins TRBV28 to TRBJ1-1; possible D gene TRBD1, 6 bases. V lost 8 bases, J lost 0 bases, and 13 bases lay in between. Germline loops: CDR1 MDHEN, CDR2 SYDVKM. This CDR3 spans 14 amino acids. CDR3 loop: CASLGQRMNTEAFF. The CDR3 nucleotides are TGTGCCAGCCTAGGACAGAGAATGAACACTGAAGCTTTCTTT.

The chain links TRBV4-3 to TRBJ2-1; 11 bases are a match to TRBD2. The length of the CDR3 is 15 residues. The germline V gene encodes CDR1 LGHNA and CDR2 YSLEER. Losses at the gene ends were 2 bases for V and 7 bases for J; bases not matched to a gene: 4. The CDR3 reads CASSQSSGRWNEQFF. The DNA of the CDR3 is TGCGCCAGCAGCCAATCTAGCGGGAGGTGGAATGAGCAGTTCTTC.

CDR3: CASSRAGTGAYNEQFF. The CDR3 DNA reads as TGTGCCAGCAGTCGGGCCGGGACAGGGGCCTACAATGAGCAGTTCTTC. The chain has TRBV27 and TRBJ2-1; 10 nucleotides line up with TRBD1. This CDR3 has 16 amino acids. J gave up 2 bases and V 5 bases, and 6 bases lay outside the gene matches. Germline CDR1 reads MNHEY; CDR2 reads SMNVEV (reference sequence).

This chain links TRBV28 with TRBJ2-5; D possibly corresponds to TRBD1 (5 bases). This CDR3 comprises 18 residues. The ends were cut back, 1 base at V and 2 bases at J, with 20 bases in the middle. Germline values: CDR1 MDHEN, CDR2 SYDVKM. For the CDR3, the DNA is TGTGCCAGCAGTTTATTGGTGAGTCCAGGACACACACAAGAGACCCAGTACTTC. Translated, it gives CASSLLVSPGHTQETQYF.

The rearrangement links TRBV10-3 to TRBJ1-4, with TRBD1 as a possible D gene (6 bases). This CDR3 contains 15 residues. Germline loops: CDR1 ENHRY, CDR2 SYGVKD. V was pared by 4 bases and J by 2 bases, with 11 bases between. CDR3 nucleotides: TGTGCCATCAGTGCAGGGCAGGGGACTAATGAAAAACTGTTTTTT. Encoded protein: CAISAGQGTNEKLFF.

This clone was observed a handful of times. V and J are TRBV27 and TRBJ2-1; TRBD1 matches 9 bases. With V trimmed by 4 bases and J by 8 bases, 9 bases remained unmatched. The CDR3 has 15 amino acids. From germline, CDR1 is MNHEY and CDR2 SMNVEV (reference sequence). The CDR3 protein is CASSSHGQGKDEQFF. The CDR3 nucleotides read TGTGCCAGCAGTTCCCATGGACAGGGGAAGGATGAGCAGTTCTTC.

V is TRBV3-1 (or the pseudogene TRBV3-2) and J is TRBJ1-2; 10 nucleotides agree with TRBD1. J gave up 8 bases and V 1 base, and 13 bases lay outside the gene matches. CDR3 length: 17 residues. Germline CDR1 reads LGHDT; CDR2 reads YNNKEL (reference sequence). CDR3: CASSQVLVRGTGEGYTF. The CDR3 DNA is TGTGCCAGCAGCCAAGTCCTCGTAAGGGGGACAGGGGAGGGCTACACCTTC.

This rearrangement joins TRBV5-8 to TRBJ2-7, with 11 positions matching TRBD2. After removal of 2 bases from V and 5 bases from J, the junction contained 9 bases not matched to a gene. Germline V lookup: CDR1 SGHTS, CDR2 YDEGEE. This CDR3 region has 16 residues. CDR3 bases: TGTGCCAGCAGCTTTTGGGGTAGCGGGAGGGCCGACGAGCAGTACTTC. It encodes CASSFWGSGRADEQYF.

The chain is built from TRBV19 and TRBJ2-2; 9 positions match TRBD1. Trimming at V came to 1 base and at J to 4 bases, leaving 4 bases not matched to a gene. The CDR3 is 16 residues long. In germline, CDR1 is LNHDA, CDR2 SQIVND (reference sequence). CDR3 coding DNA: TGTGCCAGTAGTATAGGGGACAGGGTACTCACCGGGGAGCTGTTTTTT. This translates into CASSIGDRVLTGELFF.

The rearrangement links TRBV15 to TRBJ1-2; D possibly corresponds to TRBD1 (5 bases). The CDR3 contains 18 residues. Germline CDR1 and CDR2: LNHNV and YYDKDF (reference sequence). Trimming took 0 bases from V and 3 from J, leaving 20 bases between them. The CDR3 bases are TGTGCCACCAGCAGAGATCTGATCGTAGGGAAGGGGTACTATGGCTACACCTTC. The encoded protein is CATSRDLIVGKGYYGYTF.

The CDR3 nucleotides are TGTGCCAGCAGCCCCTTAGGGCGGGGGGACCTCCTATACGAGCAGTACTTC. Its translation is CASSPLGRGDLLYEQYF. This chain connects TRBV3-1 (or the pseudogene TRBV3-2) to TRBJ2-7; 8 bases agree with TRBD2. V lost 4 bases to trimming and J lost 4 bases; unmatched junction nucleotides: 15. Germline loops: CDR1 LGHDT, CDR2 YNNKEL (reference sequence). The CDR3 consists of 17 residues.

The genes are TRBV28 and TRBJ1-2, with TRBD1 as a possible D gene (5 bases). Germline V gene lookup returns CDR1 MDHEN and CDR2 SYDVKM. Trimming pared 6 bases from V and 4 bases from J, leaving 9 bases between. The CDR3 is made up of 12 amino acids. CDR3 nucleotide sequence: TGTGCCAGCAGCATGCAGGGCTATGGCTACACCTTC. Translation: CASSMQGYGYTF.

In this sample, this clone turned up once. This sequence joins TRBV3-1 (or the pseudogene TRBV3-2) and TRBJ1-6, with a possible D match to TRBD1 (5 bases). Trimming removed 7 bases from V and 8 bases from J, with 15 bases in between. CDR1 and CDR2 from the germline V gene are LGHDT and YNNKEL (reference sequence). The CDR3 totals 14 residues. The CDR3 here is CASTQGLLDSPLHF. Written as DNA, the CDR3 is TGTGCCAGCACTCAGGGACTGCTTGATTCACCCCTCCACTTT.